Following are 23 T cell receptor beta chains from one sample sequenced in a study of T-cell reconstitution after alpha-beta-depleted transplantation in children. Preparation of the TCRbeta library was carried out with unique molecular identifiers. MiXCR, run by TCRdb on the PCR reads, gives a single entry per CDR3 protein. The data show some 830,000 distinct CDR3 sequences, with under 20% seen just once and approximately 5% held by the top ten. This material consisted of PBMCs, mostly from graft donor cells, taken 360 days after TCRalphabeta/CD19-depleted stem cell transplant. The receptors were gathered from a male patient younger than 18 who had a stem cell transplant for acute lymphoblastic leukemia, so the T cells may come from the graft donor.

This clonotype was recorded many times. The CDR3 region has the DNA TGTGCCAGCAGTGCGCCGACTAGTCCCCGATACAATGAGCAGTTCTTC. Encoded protein: CASSAPTSPRYNEQFF. The chain combines TRBV25-1 with TRBJ2-1; TRBD2 might be the D (6 bases). The CDR3 contains 16 residues. Trimming pared 4 bases from V and 4 bases from J, leaving 17 bases between. Looked up from germline, CDR1 is MGHDK and CDR2 is SYGVNS.

This clonotype was observed many times. The rearrangement links TRBV29-1 to TRBJ2-5; D might be TRBD2 (5 bases). With 6 bases removed from V and 1 base from J, the gap between germline ends came to 12 bases. In germline, CDR1 is SQVTM, CDR2 ANQGSEA. The CDR3 totals 13 residues. The CDR3 DNA reads as TGCAGCGTGGATCGCGGGTCCCAAGAGACCCAGTACTTC. Amino acid sequence: CSVDRGSQETQYF.

V is TRBV11-2 and J is TRBJ2-5; perhaps TRBD2 as D (5 bases). The V gene's germline CDR1 is SGHAT and CDR2 FQNNGV. V lost 0 bases and J lost 5, with 13 bases in between. CDR3 length: 15 amino acids. The CDR3 protein is CASSLDRMGGETQYF. The CDR3 DNA follows: TGTGCCAGCAGCTTAGATCGGATGGGCGGGGAGACCCAGTACTTC.

This clonotype was observed a few times. The rearrangement uses TRBV13 and TRBJ2-7; D call uncertain. V was clipped by 5 bases and J by 5 bases, with 10 bases between them. The CDR3 spans 12 residues. CDR1 is PRHDT, CDR2 FYEKMQ, per germline (reference sequence). This CDR3 is CASSGWRNEQYF. CDR3 coding DNA: TGTGCCAGCAGCGGCTGGAGAAACGAGCAGTACTTC.

This clonotype was observed at least ten times. This chain connects TRBV7-7 to TRBJ2-5; 7 bases fit TRBD2. V shed 0 bases and J 2 bases; nucleotides not matched to a gene: 3. Germline V gene sequence: CDR1 SSHAT, CDR2 FNYEAQ (reference sequence). The CDR3 totals 15 residues. Here the CDR3 DNA reads TGTGCCAGCAGCTTAGCCGGGGGAGGGCAAGAGACCCAGTACTTC. The encoded protein is CASSLAGGGQETQYF.

The rearrangement uses TRBV24-1 and TRBJ1-2; 7 nucleotides agree with TRBD1. The CDR3 extends over 12 amino acids. J gave up 5 bases and V 5 bases, and 1 base lay outside the gene matches. Germline V gives CDR1 KGHDR, CDR2 SFDVKD. The CDR3 region has the DNA TGTGCCACCAGTGCACAGGGGTATGGCTACACCTTC. Translating gives CATSAQGYGYTF.

The chain carries TRBV12-3 or TRBV12-4 and TRBJ2-5, with D perhaps assigned TRBD1 or TRBD2 (5 bases each). CDR3 length equals 16 residues. Trimming cost V 7 bases and J 4 bases, with 22 bases left between them. CDR3 residues: CASNIRQSGTGETQYF. CDR3 nucleotide sequence: TGTGCCAGCAACATTCGACAGTCCGGGACGGGAGAGACCCAGTACTTC.

The J gene is TRBJ2-1, the V gene TRBV5-5; D is unclear. V was shortened by 0 bases and J by 7 bases, with 8 bases between the two germline ends. Per germline, CDR1 SGHKS and CDR2 YYEKEE (reference sequence). The length of the CDR3 is 13 residues. Written as DNA, the CDR3 is TGTGCCAGCAGCTTGGCCCCCTGGAATGAGCAGTTCTTC. This translates into CASSLAPWNEQFF.

V and J are TRBV21-1 and TRBJ2-1. TRBV21-1 is classified as a pseudogene. The CDR3 is 12 amino acids. The CDR3 coding sequence is TGTGCCAGCAGCAAAGAGGGCAATGAGCAGTTCTTC. Protein sequence: CASSKEGNEQFF.

This clonotype has more than one count but fewer than ten. The rearrangement links TRBV5-1 to TRBJ2-5, with D maybe TRBD2 (5 bases). The V end lost 4 bases, the J end lost 4 bases, and 17 bases lay between the germline ends. Germline V gene sequence: CDR1 SGHRS, CDR2 YFSETQ. The length of the CDR3 is 15 residues. The CDR3 DNA is TGCGCCAGCAGCCCGGGATGGGCTAGTGGAGAGACCCAGTACTTC. Protein: CASSPGWASGETQYF.

This clonotype was seen a few times. The V gene is TRBV20-1, the J gene TRBJ2-7, with TRBD2 matching 8 bases. This CDR3 is 16 amino acids long. After removal of 0 bases from V and 4 bases from J, the junction contained 11 bases not matched to a gene. Germline assignment: CDR1 DFQATT and CDR2 SNEGSKA (reference sequence). This CDR3 reads CSARDRPAGARYEQYF. Here the CDR3 DNA reads TGCAGTGCTAGAGATCGCCCAGCGGGAGCTAGGTACGAGCAGTACTTC.

This clonotype turned up a few times. The V gene is TRBV6-1, the J gene TRBJ1-6; perhaps TRBD1 as D (5 bases). Germline values: CDR1 MNHNS, CDR2 SASEGT. V shed 6 bases and J shed 10 bases, with 16 bases lying between them. This CDR3 contains 14 residues. CDR3: CASSGDPGYSPLHF. CDR3 in DNA: TGTGCCAGCAGCGGGGACCCCGGGTACTCACCCCTCCACTTT.

This clonotype occurred a few times. This chain connects TRBV20-1 to TRBJ2-3, with 11 bases identical to TRBD2. This CDR3 has 16 residues. Germline V gene data show CDR1 as DFQATT and CDR2 as SNEGSKA (reference sequence). The ends lost 1 base at V and 4 bases at J; junction bases unmatched: 7. The CDR3 nucleotides read TGCAGTGCTAGAGGCCCAGGGACTAGCGGTTCAGATACGCAGTATTTT. It codes for CSARGPGTSGSDTQYF.

This clonotype showed up just a few times. The genes are TRBV9 and TRBJ2-7; 7 positions match TRBD2. CDR1 is SGDLS, CDR2 YYNGEE, per germline. This CDR3 has 15 residues. Trimming took 0 bases from V and 2 from J; bases not matched to a gene: 5. The CDR3 spells CASSVGIAGTYEQYF. DNA for the CDR3: TGTGCCAGCAGCGTAGGAATAGCGGGTACCTACGAGCAGTACTTC.

In its sample, this clonotype was seen a few times. V is TRBV27 and J is TRBJ2-7; D may be TRBD1 (6 bases). CDR3 length equals 14 residues. Per the germline V gene, CDR1 is MNHEY and CDR2 is SMNVEV (reference sequence). V was clipped by 0 bases and J by 2 bases, with 8 bases between them. The CDR3 DNA follows: TGTGCCAGCAGTTTATCGACAGGCCCCTACGAGCAGTACTTC. It codes for CASSLSTGPYEQYF.

This rearrangement joins TRBV15 to TRBJ2-1; 12 bases fit TRBD2. This CDR3 has 16 amino acids. After removal of 2 bases from V and 9 bases from J, the junction contained 8 bases not matched to a gene. Germline V gives CDR1 LNHNV, CDR2 YYDKDF (reference sequence). For the CDR3, the DNA is TGTGCCACCAGCAGATTCCCGGGACTAGCGGGTTCTGAGCAGTTCTTC. This translates into CATSRFPGLAGSEQFF.

Only a few counts were recorded for this clonotype. The rearrangement links TRBV4-1 to TRBJ2-1; the D is unclear. CDR1 MGHRA and CDR2 YSYEKL come from the germline V gene. This CDR3 spans 13 amino acids. V was clipped by 2 bases and J by 4 bases, with 6 bases between them. CDR3 sequence (DNA): TGCGCCAGCAGCCAAATAGGGTACAATGAGCAGTTCTTC. Protein sequence: CASSQIGYNEQFF.

This clonotype was observed a few times. The chain has TRBV29-1 and TRBJ2-2, with D hard to call. Germline V lookup: CDR1 SQVTM, CDR2 ANQGSEA. CDR3 size: 13 residues. V lost 3 bases and J lost 5, with 10 bases in between. DNA of the CDR3: TGCAGCGTTGAGGCCCGGGTAACCGGGGAGCTGTTTTTT. Translation: CSVEARVTGELFF.

This clonotype was counted between two and nine times. The rearrangement links TRBV15 to TRBJ1-2; D perhaps matches TRBD1 (6 bases). The CDR3 is made up of 15 amino acids. In germline, CDR1 is LNHNV, CDR2 YYDKDF (reference sequence). The ends were cut back, 0 bases at V and 4 bases at J, with 12 bases in the middle. This chain's CDR3 is CATSRDRGPSYGYTF. CDR3 DNA: TGTGCCACCAGCAGAGATCGGGGGCCCAGCTATGGCTACACCTTC.

This clonotype was detected a few times. V gene TRBV18 combines with J gene TRBJ2-5; D unclear. Per germline, CDR1 KGHSH and CDR2 LQKENI. This CDR3 region has 13 residues. V shed 0 bases and J shed 5 bases, with 7 bases lying between them. The CDR3 is CASSPPLDETQYF. CDR3 DNA sequence: TGTGCCAGCTCACCACCCTTAGATGAGACCCAGTACTTC.

This clonotype was detected only a few times. The CDR3 DNA follows: TGCGCCAGCAGCTTGGTCCTAGAGTTTTCCCACGAGCAGTACTTC. It codes for CASSLVLEFSHEQYF. This sequence joins TRBV5-1 and TRBJ2-7; D uncertain. The CDR3 runs 15 residues. V was trimmed by 0 bases and J by 5 bases, leaving 15 bases between them. Germline V CDR1 and CDR2: SGHRS, YFSETQ. Supplemented by reference TRBV5-1 and TRBJ2-7, the full variable domain reads KAGVTQTPRYLIKTRGQQVTLSCSPISGHRSVSWYQQTPGQGLQFLFEYFSETQRNKGNFPGRFSGRQFSNSRSEMNVSTLELGDSALYLCASSLVLEFSHEQYFGPGTRLTVT.

The chain is built from TRBV6-1 and TRBJ1-5; possibly TRBD1 for D (5 bases). The V and J ends lost 0 bases and 1 base respectively, with 7 bases between them. This CDR3 has 15 residues. Germline V gives CDR1 MNHNS, CDR2 SASEGT. The CDR3, as DNA: TGTGCCAGCAGTGAAGCCGGGGGGAGCAATCAGCCCCAGCATTTT. As protein: CASSEAGGSNQPQHF.

V usage is TRBV14 and J usage is TRBJ2-3; D gene uncertain. Looked up from germline, CDR1 is SGHDN and CDR2 is FVKESK. V lost 4 bases, J lost 2 bases, and 25 bases lay in between. This CDR3 has 19 amino acids. The CDR3 sequence: CASSPGSSSRRVPTDTQYF. Here the CDR3 DNA reads TGTGCCAGCAGCCCGGGCTCTAGTTCCAGGCGAGTTCCCACAGATACGCAGTATTTT. Full variable domain (remainder filled in from reference TRBV14 and TRBJ2-3): EAGVTQFPSHSVIEKGQTVTLRCDPISGHDNLYWYRRVMGKEIKFLLHFVKESKQDESGMPNNRFLAERTGGTYSTLKVQPAELEDSGVYFCASSPGSSSRRVPTDTQYFGPGTRLTVL.